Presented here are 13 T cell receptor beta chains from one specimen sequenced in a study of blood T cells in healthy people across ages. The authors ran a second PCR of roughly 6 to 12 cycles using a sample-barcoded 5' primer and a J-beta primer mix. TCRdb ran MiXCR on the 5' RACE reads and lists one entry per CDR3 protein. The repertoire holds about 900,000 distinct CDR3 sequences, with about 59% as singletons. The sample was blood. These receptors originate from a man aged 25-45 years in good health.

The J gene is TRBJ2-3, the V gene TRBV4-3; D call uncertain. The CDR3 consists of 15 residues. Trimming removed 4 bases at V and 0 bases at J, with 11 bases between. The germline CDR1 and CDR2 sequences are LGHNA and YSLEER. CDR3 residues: CASSRAPSSTDTQYF. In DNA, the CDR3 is TGCGCCAGCAGCCGAGCACCTTCTAGCACAGATACGCAGTATTTT.

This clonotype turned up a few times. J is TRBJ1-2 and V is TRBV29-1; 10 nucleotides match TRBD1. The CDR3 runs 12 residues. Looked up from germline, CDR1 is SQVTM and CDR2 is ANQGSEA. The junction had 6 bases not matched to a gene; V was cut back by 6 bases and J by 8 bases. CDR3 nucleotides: TGCAGCGTCCTACGGGACAGGGGAGGCTACACCTTC. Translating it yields CSVLRDRGGYTF.

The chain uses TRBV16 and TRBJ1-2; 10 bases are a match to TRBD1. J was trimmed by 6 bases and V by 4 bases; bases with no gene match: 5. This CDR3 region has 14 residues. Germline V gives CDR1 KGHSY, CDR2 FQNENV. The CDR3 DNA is TGTGCCAGCAGCCGGTGGGACAGGGGAGATGGCTACACCTTC. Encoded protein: CASSRWDRGDGYTF. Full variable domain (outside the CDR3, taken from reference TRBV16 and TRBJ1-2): GEEVAQTPKHLVRGEGQKAKLYCAPIKGHSYVFWYQQVLKNEFKFLISFQNENVFDETGMPKERFSAKCLPNSPCSLEIQATKLEDSAVYFCASSRWDRGDGYTFGSGTRLTVV.

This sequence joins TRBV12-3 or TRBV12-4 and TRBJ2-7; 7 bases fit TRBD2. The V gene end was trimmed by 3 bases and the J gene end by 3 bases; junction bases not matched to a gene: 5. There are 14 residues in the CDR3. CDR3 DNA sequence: TGTGCCAGCAGTTTGGGGAGGGTAGGCTACGAGCAGTACTTC. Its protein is CASSLGRVGYEQYF.

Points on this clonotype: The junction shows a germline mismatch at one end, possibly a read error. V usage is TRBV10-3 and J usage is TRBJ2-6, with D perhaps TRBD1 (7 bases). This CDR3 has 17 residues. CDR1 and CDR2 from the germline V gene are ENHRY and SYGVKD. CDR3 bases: TGTGCCGTCAGTGGAGGGCAGGGGGGAGCTGGGGCCAACGTCCTGACTTTC. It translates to CAVSGGQGGAGANVLTF.

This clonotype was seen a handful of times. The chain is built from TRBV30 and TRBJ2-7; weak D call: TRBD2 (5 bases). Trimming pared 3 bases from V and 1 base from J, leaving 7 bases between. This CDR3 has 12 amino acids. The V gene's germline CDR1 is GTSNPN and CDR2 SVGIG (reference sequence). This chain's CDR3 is CAWSDYSYEQYF. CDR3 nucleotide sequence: TGTGCCTGGAGCGACTATTCCTACGAGCAGTACTTC.

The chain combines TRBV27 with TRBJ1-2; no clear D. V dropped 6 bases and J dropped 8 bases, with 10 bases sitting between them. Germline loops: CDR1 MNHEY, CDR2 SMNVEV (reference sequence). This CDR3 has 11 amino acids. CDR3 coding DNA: TGTGCCAGCAGCACCCTTGGGGGCTACACCTTC. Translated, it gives CASSTLGGYTF.

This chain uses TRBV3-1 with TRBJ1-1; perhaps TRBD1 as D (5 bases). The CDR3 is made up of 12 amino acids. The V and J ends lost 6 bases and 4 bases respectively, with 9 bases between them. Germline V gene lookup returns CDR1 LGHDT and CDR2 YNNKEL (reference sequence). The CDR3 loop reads CASRGQVTEAFF. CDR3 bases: TGTGCCAGCAGAGGACAAGTCACTGAAGCTTTCTTT.

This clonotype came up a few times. The CDR3 region has the DNA TGTGCCAGTAGGACAGGGGGCGGCACAGATACGCAGTATTTT. Protein sequence: CASRTGGGTDTQYF. This chain uses TRBV6-6 with TRBJ2-3; 11 nucleotides align to TRBD1. Germline assignment: CDR1 MNHNY and CDR2 SVGAGI (reference sequence). This CDR3 contains 14 residues. V shed 9 bases and J 1 base; nucleotides not matched to a gene: 3.

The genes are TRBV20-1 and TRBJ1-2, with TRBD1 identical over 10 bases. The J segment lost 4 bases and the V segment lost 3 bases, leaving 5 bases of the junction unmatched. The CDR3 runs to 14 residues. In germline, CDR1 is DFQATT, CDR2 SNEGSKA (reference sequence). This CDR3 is CSASTGTGAYGYTF. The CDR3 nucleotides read TGCAGTGCTAGTACGGGGACAGGGGCCTATGGCTACACCTTC.

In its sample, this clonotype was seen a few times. CDR3: CASSLNAGDTQYF. The CDR3 region has the DNA TGTGCCAGCAGTTTAAACGCTGGAGATACGCAGTATTTT. The chain links TRBV6-5 to TRBJ2-3; D call uncertain. Germline CDR1 and CDR2: MNHEY and SVGAGI. V was cut by 4 bases and J by 5 bases, with 10 bases left in between. This CDR3 has 13 residues.

CDR3: CASSQVGNRDVLTF. The CDR3 DNA is TGTGCCAGCAGCCAAGTTGGAAACAGGGATGTCCTGACTTTC. This chain uses TRBV3-1 with TRBJ2-6; the D gene is possibly TRBD1 (6 bases). Germline V lookup: CDR1 LGHDT, CDR2 YNNKEL (reference sequence). The CDR3 extends over 14 amino acids. V lost 1 base and J lost 13, with 14 bases in between.

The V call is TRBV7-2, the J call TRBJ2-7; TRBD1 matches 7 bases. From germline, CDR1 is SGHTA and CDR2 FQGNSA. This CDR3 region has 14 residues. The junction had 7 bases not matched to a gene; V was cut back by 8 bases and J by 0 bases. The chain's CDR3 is CASGGQSSSYEQYF. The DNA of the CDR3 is TGTGCCAGCGGGGGACAGAGCAGCTCCTACGAGCAGTACTTC.